Sequencing of this T cell receptor (beta chain) was carried out in a study of cytomegalovirus exposure and HLA in healthy donors. Points from the study as a whole: The sole available immune exposure information was CMV serostatus. Data from an earlier analysis indicated that most TCR beta V segments were productive either about 87% or about 30% of the time. Most likely, a cluster of highly shared sequence variants arose as a sequencing artifact.

The CDR3 is 17 amino acids. J was trimmed by 7 bases and V by 2 bases; bases with no gene match: 11. Germline values: CDR1 LGHNA, CDR2 YNFKEQ. The PCR used 60 Vbeta and 13 Jbeta primers. Assay used: immunoSEQ multiplex PCR; TCRdb lists only in-frame clones, some missing. The sample lists approximately 110,000 clones; about 70% were seen once. On this clone: What it recognizes is unknown.

Sequenced: PBMCs. The TCR comes from a man aged 30-40 years in good health and CMV-seronegative. The chain links TRBV4-2 to TRBJ2-2, with 9 bases that match TRBD2. The CDR3 coding sequence is TGTGCCAGCAGCCAAAGGATAGCGGGAGAAGCAGTCGGGGAGCTGTTTTTT. Its translation: CASSQRIAGEAVGELFF.